This is a list of T cell receptor beta chains from one sample in a study of cytomegalovirus exposure and HLA in healthy donors. Sequencing was performed with immunoSEQ multiplex PCR; in TCRdb, only in-frame clones are kept and a portion is missing. The sample yields around 170,000 clones, 70% to 80% seen once. Sequencing input: PBMCs. The receptors come from a man aged 18 to 30 in good health and CMV-seronegative. CDR3s leave out the opening cysteine and the closing phenylalanine or tryptophan.

TRBV6-6	TRBJ2-1	ASSSDRGRHNEQF
TRBV4-1	TRBJ2-1	ASPSLGGPLQF
TRBV7-8	TRBJ1-1	ASSLLVVDTEAF
TRBV18	TRBJ2-1	ASSPEGGSYNEQF
TRBV5-1	TRBJ1-2	ASSLAYRDGYT
TRBV7-6	TRBJ2-2	ASGLAGAANTGELF
TRBV6-6	TRBJ2-5	ASSELETQY
TRBV6-5	TRBJ1-6	ASSYSVGTGNSPLH
TRBV5-1	TRBJ2-5	ASQLTGSETQY
TRBV9	TRBJ2-7	ASSVGRGSSYEQY
TRBV30	TRBJ1-4	AWLPGNNEKLF
TRBV29-1	TRBJ2-7	SVGSSEQY
TRBV6-6	TRBJ2-7	ASSPRWREHEQY
TRBV4-1	TRBJ1-5	ASSQTGTGGQQPQH
TRBV28	TRBJ1-2	ASSYPTAEYGYT
TRBV9	TRBJ1-1	ASSSPPRDTEAF
TRBV11-3	TRBJ2-3	ASSLSSGTTDTQY
TRBV21-1	TRBJ1-1	ASSNPKVQNTEAF
TRBV11-2	TRBJ2-1	ASRKTSGGLYNEQF
TRBV19	TRBJ2-5	ASSVRSSRGETQY
TRBV27	TRBJ1-2	ASSPLTEHLNYGYT
TRBV7-9	TRBJ1-4	ASSPTGLEEKLF
TRBV29-1	TRBJ2-1	SVEGVTGGSHNEQF
TRBV30	TRBJ1-2	AWSAGQSLGYT
TRBV7-2	TRBJ1-2	ASSLGTGGGGYT
TRBV5-4	TRBJ2-1	ASSSRTDNEQF
TRBV4-1	TRBJ2-1	ASSQRRGGEQF
TRBV9	TRBJ2-3	ASSAGTGLQVDTQY
TRBV14	TRBJ2-7	ASRAGGSSYEQY
TRBV30	TRBJ1-2	AWTGANYGYT
TRBV27	TRBJ2-7	ASSGLAGVEQY
TRBV11-2	TRBJ1-2	ASSLGQGQGGYT
TRBV7-6	TRBJ2-5	ASTLEAESETQY
TRBV29-1	TRBJ1-2	SVVSDTSYGYT
TRBV11-2	TRBJ1-2	ASSLLATEYGYT
TRBV5-4	TRBJ1-4	ASSLGSGGEKLF
TRBV19	TRBJ1-1	ASSIDRDRNTEAF
TRBV5-6	TRBJ2-7	ASTWGGSYEQY
TRBV7-6	TRBJ2-7	ASSPRDYYEQY
TRBV5-1	TRBJ1-2	ASSSETGGLGGYT
TRBV6-1	TRBJ1-1	ASPDQGGTEAF
TRBV15	TRBJ2-7	ATSREQEQY
TRBV6-5	TRBJ1-1	ASSSGTEAF
TRBV7-8	TRBJ2-3	ASSLAGGGVSSSTDTQY
TRBV28	TRBJ2-7	ASSLVNGGQY
TRBV7-8	TRBJ2-5	ASSLAGTGLGTQY
TRBV6-5	TRBJ1-1	ASNGRDTEAF
TRBV29-1	TRBJ2-1	SVPGGPDGNEQF
TRBV30	TRBJ1-2	AWSVAGGYGYT
TRBV27	TRBJ1-5	ASRGQGNQPQH
TRBV30	TRBJ1-4	AWAVPGGIEKLF
TRBV18	TRBJ2-1	ASSPPIFRTVYYNEQF
TRBV27	TRBJ2-2	ASTGRRGGTGELF
TRBV5-4	TRBJ2-7	ASAREGRAYEQY
TRBV9	TRBJ2-5	ASSVGTSGVETQY
TRBV7-2	TRBJ2-2	ASSLTGGTGELF
TRBV30	TRBJ2-1	AWSSGGEQF
TRBV5-6	TRBJ1-2	ASSGGQGDFYGYT
TRBV6-5	TRBJ2-3	ASSYVVAGGRSTQY